The rows below give T cell receptor beta chains drawn from one sample of a study of OX40 agonist ivuxolimab in advanced cancers. Measured with immunoSEQ multiplex PCR; TCRdb has only the in-frame clones, and not every one. The sample includes about 25,000 clones, 70% to 90% of them seen just once. Sample: CD4+ or CD8+ T cells sorted from blood, taken in a trial of the OX40 agonist ivuxolimab. The receptors were sampled from an adult with an advanced solid tumor such as melanoma, head and neck, liver or kidney cancer. The CDR3 runs from the conserved cysteine through the conserved F or W. A D gene is named only where the DNA matches it firmly. Clone size is given for some rows only: seen once, a few or many times, or a class if the clone is expanded.

CASSPRVAGVGYTF	TGTGCCAGCAGCCCTCGGGTGGCAGGTGTAGGCTACACCTTC	TRBV5-4	TRBJ1-2	-	-
CASSQSLPSTETYGYTF	TGTGCCAGCAGCCAATCCTTACCTTCGACGGAAACCTATGGCTACACCTTC	TRBV7-9	TRBJ1-2	-	-
CASSSPGGENYEQYF	TGTGCCAGCAGTAGTCCGGGCGGGGAGAACTACGAGCAGTACTTC	TRBV5-5	TRBJ2-7	-	medium-sized
CASSRLTDEKLFF	TGTGCCAGTAGCCGACTGACAGATGAAAAACTGTTTTTT	TRBV19	TRBJ1-4	-	-
CASAGTGFSGANVLTF	TGTGCCAGCGCCGGGACGGGCTTCTCTGGGGCCAACGTCCTGACTTTC	TRBV2	TRBJ2-6	-	-
CASSIGAPNYGYTF	TGTGCCAGTAGTATCGGCGCTCCCAACTATGGCTACACCTTC	TRBV19	TRBJ1-2	-	-
CATVGLVPYNEQFF	TGTGCCACGGTAGGACTAGTACCCTACAATGAGCAGTTCTTC	TRBV28	TRBJ2-1	TRBD2	once
CASSLGGQPQHF	TGTGCCAGCAGTTTAGGAGGTCAGCCCCAGCATTTT	TRBV27	TRBJ1-5	-	-
CASRQGLDTEAFF	TGTGCCAGCAGACAGGGTCTAGACACTGAAGCTTTCTTT	TRBV4-2	TRBJ1-1	-	-
CASSMGGNQPQHF	TGTGCCAGTAGTATGGGGGGAAATCAGCCCCAGCATTTT	TRBV19	TRBJ1-5	-	-
CASSFVGTSEGVQFF	TGTGCCAGCAGTTTTGTGGGGACATCGGAAGGTGTGCAGTTCTTC	TRBV27	TRBJ2-1	-	-
CASSQGGNTEAFF	TGTGCCAGCAGCCAAGGTGGGAACACTGAAGCTTTCTTT	TRBV4-2	TRBJ1-1	-	few
CASSFTGGSYNEQFF	TGTGCCAGCAGCTTTACAGGCGGATCCTACAATGAGCAGTTCTTC	TRBV5-4	TRBJ2-1	-	-
CALEPGKNTGELFF	TGCGCGCTAGAGCCTGGGAAGAACACCGGGGAGCTGTTTTTT	TRBV10-2	TRBJ2-2	-	-
CATRGTDRYEQYF	TGTGCCACCCGGGGGACAGATCGCTACGAGCAGTACTTC	TRBV19	TRBJ2-7	-	-
CASISAGSPNTEAFF	TGTGCCAGCATTTCGGCCGGAAGCCCGAACACTGAAGCTTTCTTT	TRBV28	TRBJ1-1	-	-
CASSLGGGFQPQHF	TGTGCCAGCAGCTTAGGGGGGGGATTTCAGCCCCAGCATTTT	TRBV11-2	TRBJ1-5	-	-
CASWEGSGVIEQFF	TGCGCCAGCTGGGAGGGTAGCGGGGTGATTGAGCAGTTCTTC	TRBV5-1	TRBJ2-1	TRBD2	once
CSVGTGNGEKLFF	TGCAGCGTGGGGACCGGGAACGGTGAAAAACTGTTTTTT	TRBV29-1	TRBJ1-4	-	-
CSVAQPGLDYEQYF	TGCAGCGTCGCCCAACCGGGACTGGACTACGAGCAGTACTTC	TRBV29-1	TRBJ2-7	-	-
CASSLAGQGSYEQYF	TGTGCCAGCAGTTTGGCGGGACAGGGTTCCTACGAGCAGTACTTC	TRBV28	TRBJ2-7	TRBD1	-
CASTIGVNEQFF	TGCGCCAGCACAATAGGAGTCAATGAGCAGTTCTTC	TRBV10-2	TRBJ2-1	-	once
CASSLTLLAGSNEQFF	TGTGCCAGTAGCCTAACCTTACTAGCGGGGTCCAATGAGCAGTTCTTC	TRBV19	TRBJ2-1	TRBD2	-
CASSQGDRGLGTEAFF	TGCGCCAGCAGCCAAGGGGACAGGGGGCTTGGCACTGAAGCTTTCTTT	TRBV4-1	TRBJ1-1	TRBD1	-
CASSPGGNQPQHF	TGTGCCAGCAGTCCAGGGGGGAATCAGCCCCAGCATTTT	TRBV28	TRBJ1-5	TRBD1	-
CASRGGDTQYF	TGTGCCAGCAGGGGAGGGGATACGCAGTATTTT	TRBV27	TRBJ2-3	TRBD2	-
CPFPGLDIYEQYF	TGTCCCTTCCCGGGACTAGACATCTACGAGCAGTACTTC	TRBV27	TRBJ2-7	TRBD2	-
CASGGSGKHSYNEQFF	TGTGCCAGCGGGGGTAGCGGGAAACACTCCTACAATGAGCAGTTCTTC	TRBV27	TRBJ2-1	TRBD2	-
CASTMTSNNEQFF	TGTGCCAGCACCATGACTTCCAACAATGAGCAGTTCTTC	TRBV2	TRBJ2-1	-	-
CASRSGTSAGGELFF	TGTGCCAGCAGATCCGGGACTAGCGCCGGCGGGGAGCTGTTTTTT	TRBV7-8	TRBJ2-2	TRBD2	-
CASSSGLAGGGDTQYF	TGTGCCAGCAGCTCTGGACTAGCGGGGGGTGGAGATACGCAGTATTTT	TRBV7-3	TRBJ2-3	TRBD2	once
CASSSRLASTDTQYF	TGTGCCAGCAGTTCTAGGCTAGCGAGCACAGATACGCAGTATTTT	TRBV27	TRBJ2-3	-	-
CASSPPGGYYGYTF	TGTGCCAGCAGCCCCCCAGGGGGCTACTATGGCTACACCTTC	TRBV7-9	TRBJ1-2	TRBD1	-
CASKVEGLYNEQFF	TGTGCCAGCAAGGTAGAAGGCCTCTACAATGAGCAGTTCTTC	TRBV27	TRBJ2-1	-	-
CASSFGADTQYF	TGTGCCAGCAGTTTTGGGGCAGATACGCAGTATTTT	TRBV27	TRBJ2-3	-	-
CASSRTDTQYF	TGTGCCAGCAGCCGCACAGATACGCAGTATTTT	TRBV11-2	TRBJ2-3	-	-
CASSLGAEQYF	TGTGCCAGCAGTTTAGGCGCCGAGCAGTACTTC	TRBV27	TRBJ2-7	-	-
CASSSGTGYYGYTF	TGTGCCAGCAGTAGCGGGACAGGGTACTATGGCTACACCTTC	TRBV6-6	TRBJ1-2	TRBD1	few
CASSPPPVGRDYEQYF	TGTGCCAGCAGTCCCCCCCCCGTGGGCAGGGACTACGAGCAGTACTTC	TRBV27	TRBJ2-7	-	-
CASSLGGGGDIQYF	TGTGCCAGCAGCTTAGGGGGGGGCGGGGACATTCAGTACTTC	TRBV7-6	TRBJ2-4	-	-
CASSQITGNTEAFF	TGCGCCAGCAGCCAGATCACAGGGAACACTGAAGCTTTCTTT	TRBV4-1	TRBJ1-1	-	-
CASSTDGTGAYEQYF	TGTGCCAGCAGTACGGACGGGACAGGGGCCTACGAGCAGTACTTC	TRBV6-5	TRBJ2-7	TRBD1	-
CASQSQGLGNTIYF	TGTGCCAGCCAATCACAGGGTCTGGGAAACACCATATATTTT	TRBV14	TRBJ1-3	-	-
CASSEGPRDTQYF	TGTGCCAGCAGTGAAGGCCCTAGGGATACGCAGTATTTT	TRBV6-1	TRBJ2-3	-	-
CASSVESSVNTGELFF	TGTGCCAGCAGCGTAGAATCTTCGGTAAACACCGGGGAGCTGTTTTTT	TRBV9	TRBJ2-2	-	-
CASRTGPGLDTEAFF	TGTGCCAGCAGGACGGGCCCGGGCCTGGACACTGAAGCTTTCTTT	TRBV9	TRBJ1-1	-	-
CSVEDGGVKGLPKQYF	TGCAGCGTTGAAGACGGGGGAGTCAAGGGCCTCCCGAAGCAGTACTTC	TRBV29-1	TRBJ2-7	-	-
CASTRSSSGRFPQFF	TGTGCCAGTACCCGAAGTAGTAGCGGGAGGTTCCCGCAGTTCTTC	TRBV19	TRBJ2-1	TRBD2	-
CASSVGVTYEQYF	TGTGCCAGCAGCGTAGGGGTCACGTACGAGCAGTACTTC	TRBV9	TRBJ2-7	-	-
CASNSGQGSSYEQYF	TGTGCCAGCAACTCTGGACAGGGAAGCTCCTACGAGCAGTACTTC	TRBV11-2	TRBJ2-7	TRBD1	-
CASSQVLGTSPLHF	TGCGCCAGCAGCCAAGTTTTGGGGACTTCACCCCTCCACTTT	TRBV4-1	TRBJ1-6	-	once
CASIGTNGNTIYF	TGTGCCAGCATCGGGACAAATGGAAACACCATATATTTT	TRBV6-5	TRBJ1-3	-	once